This T cell receptor beta chain was identified during a study of OX40 agonist ivuxolimab in advanced cancers. Study in general: Patients with hepatocellular carcinoma, melanoma, renal cell or head and neck cancer made up the dose-escalation patients. The mean age was approximately 60 years, ranging from 23 to 79, with around four fifths of participants male.

Individuals having autoimmune disease history or systemic immunosuppression were not enrolled. CDR1 and CDR2 (germline): MDHEN, SYDVKM. With 5 bases clipped from V and 6 bases from J, the junction kept 6 bases outside the gene matches. The CDR3 totals 14 residues. Libraries were prepared by immunoSEQ multiplex PCR; TCRdb keeps only in-frame clonotypes and omits some of them. The sample records 24,000 or so clones, around 77% being singletons. The material sequenced was CD4+ or CD8+ T cells sorted from blood, taken in a trial of the OX40 agonist ivuxolimab. The clonotype comes from an adult with an advanced solid tumor such as melanoma, head and neck, liver or kidney cancer. This chain links TRBV28 with TRBJ1-3; 8 nucleotides match TRBD1. CDR3 in amino acids: CASSLGQGTNTIYF. As DNA, the CDR3 is TGTGCCAGCAGTCTTGGACAGGGAACAAACACCATATATTTT.